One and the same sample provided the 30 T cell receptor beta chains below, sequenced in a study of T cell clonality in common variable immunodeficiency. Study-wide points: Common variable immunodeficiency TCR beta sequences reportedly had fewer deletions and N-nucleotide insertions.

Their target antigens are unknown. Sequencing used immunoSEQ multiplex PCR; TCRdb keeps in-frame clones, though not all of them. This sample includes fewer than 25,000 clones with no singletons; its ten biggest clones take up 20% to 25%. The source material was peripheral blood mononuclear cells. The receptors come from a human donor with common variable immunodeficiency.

The CDR3 sequence is CASSQEGDYGYTF. The covered CDR3 bases are TGTGCCAGCAGCCAAGAGGGGGACTATGGC. This chain uses TRBV2 with TRBJ1-2; the D gene is possibly TRBD1 (6 bases). Coverage ceases 3 residues before the CDR3 finishes, and the germline J gene fills in the end. The CDR3 loop spans 13 amino acids. The ends were cut back, 6 bases at V and 3 bases at J, with 11 bases in the middle. CDR1 and CDR2 (germline): SNHLY, FYNNEI.

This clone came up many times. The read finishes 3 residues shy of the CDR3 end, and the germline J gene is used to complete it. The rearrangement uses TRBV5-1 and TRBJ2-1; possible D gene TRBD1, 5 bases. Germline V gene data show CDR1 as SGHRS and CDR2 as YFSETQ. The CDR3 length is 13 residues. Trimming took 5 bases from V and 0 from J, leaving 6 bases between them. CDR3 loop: CASRDNSYNEQFF. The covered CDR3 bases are TGCGCCAGCAGGGACAACTCCTACAATGAG.

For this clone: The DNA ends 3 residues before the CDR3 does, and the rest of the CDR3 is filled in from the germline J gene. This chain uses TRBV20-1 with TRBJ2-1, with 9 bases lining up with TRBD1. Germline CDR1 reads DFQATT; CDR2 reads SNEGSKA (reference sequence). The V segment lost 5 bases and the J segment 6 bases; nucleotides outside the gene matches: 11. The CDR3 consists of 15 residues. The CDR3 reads CSALAGTGFRNEQFF. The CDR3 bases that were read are TGCAGTGCTTTGGCCGGGACAGGGTTTCGCAATGAG.

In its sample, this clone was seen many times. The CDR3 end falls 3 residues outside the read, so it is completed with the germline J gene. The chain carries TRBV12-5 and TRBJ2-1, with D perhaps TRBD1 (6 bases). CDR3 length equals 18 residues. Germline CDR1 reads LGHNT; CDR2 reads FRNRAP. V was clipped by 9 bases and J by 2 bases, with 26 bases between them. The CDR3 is CARTLGARKEKTYNEQFF. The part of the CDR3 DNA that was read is TGTGCTAGGACCTTGGGGGCACGTAAGGAGAAAACCTACAATGAG.

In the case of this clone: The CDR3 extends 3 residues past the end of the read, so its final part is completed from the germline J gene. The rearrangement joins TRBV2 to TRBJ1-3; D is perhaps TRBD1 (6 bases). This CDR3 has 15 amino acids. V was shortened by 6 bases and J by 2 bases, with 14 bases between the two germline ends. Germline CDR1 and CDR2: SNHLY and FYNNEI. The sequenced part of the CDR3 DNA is TGTGCCAGCAGCCGTGCAGGGGCTCCTGGAAACACC. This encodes CASSRAGAPGNT. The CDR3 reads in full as CASSRAGAPGNTIYF. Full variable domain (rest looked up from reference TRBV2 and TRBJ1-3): EPEVTQTPSHQVTQMGQEVILRCVPISNHLYFYWYRQILGQKVEFLVSFYNNEISEKSEIFDDQFSVERPDGSNFTLKIRSTKLEDSAMYFCASSRAGAPGNTIYFGEGSWLTVV.

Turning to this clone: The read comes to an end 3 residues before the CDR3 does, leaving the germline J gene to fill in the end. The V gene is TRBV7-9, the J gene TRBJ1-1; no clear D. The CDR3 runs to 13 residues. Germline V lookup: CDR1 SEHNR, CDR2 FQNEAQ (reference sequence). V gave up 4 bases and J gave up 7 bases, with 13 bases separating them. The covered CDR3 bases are TGTGCCAGCAGCTCCGTACGTCGGGTTGAA. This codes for CASSSVRRVE. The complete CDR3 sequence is CASSSVRRVEAFF.

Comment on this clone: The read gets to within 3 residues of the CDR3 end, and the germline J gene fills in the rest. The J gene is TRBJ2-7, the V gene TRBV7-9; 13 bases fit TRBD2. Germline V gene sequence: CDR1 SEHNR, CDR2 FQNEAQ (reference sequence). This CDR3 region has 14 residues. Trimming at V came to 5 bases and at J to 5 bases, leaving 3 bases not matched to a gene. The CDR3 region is CASSLGLAGDEQYF. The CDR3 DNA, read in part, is TGTGCCAGCAGCCTCGGACTAGCGGGAGACGAG.

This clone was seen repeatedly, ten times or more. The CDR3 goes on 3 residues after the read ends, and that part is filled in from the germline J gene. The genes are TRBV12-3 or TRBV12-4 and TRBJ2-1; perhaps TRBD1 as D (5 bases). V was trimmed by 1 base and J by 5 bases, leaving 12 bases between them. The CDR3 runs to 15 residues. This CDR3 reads CASSLETAKNNEQFF. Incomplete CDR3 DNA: TGTGCCAGCAGTTTAGAGACAGCCAAGAACAATGAG.

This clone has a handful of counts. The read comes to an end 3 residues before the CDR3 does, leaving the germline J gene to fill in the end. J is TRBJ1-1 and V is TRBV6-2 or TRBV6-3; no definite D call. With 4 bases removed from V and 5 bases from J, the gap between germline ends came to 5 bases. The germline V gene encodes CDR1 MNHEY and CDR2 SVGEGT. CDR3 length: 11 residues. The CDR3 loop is CASSLGTEAFF. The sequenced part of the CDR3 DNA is TGTGCCAGCAGTTTAGGGACTGAA.

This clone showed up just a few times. CDR3 protein: CASSMPEATYEQYF. The CDR3 DNA, read in part, is TGTGCCAGTAGTATGCCAGAAGCGACCTACGAG. The rearrangement joins TRBV19 to TRBJ2-7, with D unclear. The read terminates 3 residues before the CDR3 end, so the remaining end is supplied by the germline J gene. The V and J ends lost 3 bases and 2 bases respectively, with 11 bases between them. The CDR3 runs to 14 residues. CDR1 is LNHDA, CDR2 SQIVND, per germline (reference sequence).

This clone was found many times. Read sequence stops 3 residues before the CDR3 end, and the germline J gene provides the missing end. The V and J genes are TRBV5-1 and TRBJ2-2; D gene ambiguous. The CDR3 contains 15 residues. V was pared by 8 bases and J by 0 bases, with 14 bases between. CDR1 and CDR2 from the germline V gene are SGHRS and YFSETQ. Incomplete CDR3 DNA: TGCGCCAGTGTCCGAGGTTCCGCGAACACCGGGGAG. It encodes CASVRGSANTGE. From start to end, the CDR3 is CASVRGSANTGELFF.

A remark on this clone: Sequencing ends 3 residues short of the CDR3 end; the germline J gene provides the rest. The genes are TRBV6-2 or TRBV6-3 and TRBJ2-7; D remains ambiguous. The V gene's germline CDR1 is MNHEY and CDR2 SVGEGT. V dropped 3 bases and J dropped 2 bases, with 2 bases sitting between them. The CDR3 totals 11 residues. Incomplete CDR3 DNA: TGTGCCAGCAGTTATACCTACGAG. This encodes CASSYTYE. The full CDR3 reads CASSYTYEQYF.

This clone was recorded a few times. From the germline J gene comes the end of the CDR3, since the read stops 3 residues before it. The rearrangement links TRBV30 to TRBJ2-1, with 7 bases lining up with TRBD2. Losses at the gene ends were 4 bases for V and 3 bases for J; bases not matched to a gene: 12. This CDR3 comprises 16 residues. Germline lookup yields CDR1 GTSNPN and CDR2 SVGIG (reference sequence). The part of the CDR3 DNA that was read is TGTGCCTGGATGGATGAGGGAGCGGGAATCTACAATGAG. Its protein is CAWMDEGAGIYNE. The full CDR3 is CAWMDEGAGIYNEQFF.

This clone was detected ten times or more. CDR3 sequence: CASSLAISGTLPYTF. The CDR3 DNA, read in part, is TGTGCCAGCAGCTTAGCCATTTCCGGGACACTTCCT. The gene calls are TRBV7-2 and TRBJ1-2, with a tentative D call TRBD1 (6 bases). With the read ending 3 residues before the CDR3 end, the germline J gene is used to fill in that end. Germline CDR1 reads SGHTA; CDR2 reads FQGNSA. This CDR3 contains 15 residues. The full variable domain, its missing parts supplied by reference TRBV7-2 and TRBJ1-2, is GAGVSQSPSNKVTEKGKDVELRCDPISGHTALYWYRQSLGQGLEFLIYFQGNSAPDKSGLPSDRFSAERTGGSVSTLTIQRTQQEDSAVYLCASSLAISGTLPYTFGSGTRLTVV.

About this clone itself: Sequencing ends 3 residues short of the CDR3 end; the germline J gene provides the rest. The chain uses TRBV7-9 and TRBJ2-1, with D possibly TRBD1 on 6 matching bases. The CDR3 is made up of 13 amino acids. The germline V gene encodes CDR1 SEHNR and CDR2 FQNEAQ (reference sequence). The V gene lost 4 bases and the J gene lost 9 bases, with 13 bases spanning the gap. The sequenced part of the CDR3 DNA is TGTGCCAGCAGCTGGGCAGGGGAAGTTGAG. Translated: CASSWAGEVE. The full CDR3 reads CASSWAGEVEQFF.

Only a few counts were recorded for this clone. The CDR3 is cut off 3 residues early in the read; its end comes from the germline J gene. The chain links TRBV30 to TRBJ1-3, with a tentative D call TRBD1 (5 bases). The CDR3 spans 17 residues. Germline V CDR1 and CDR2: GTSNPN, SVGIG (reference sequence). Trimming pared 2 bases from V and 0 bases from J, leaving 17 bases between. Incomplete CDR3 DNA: TGTGCCTGGAGTCCGAAGAGAGGGGCCTTCTCTGGAAACACC. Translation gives CAWSPKRGAFSGNT. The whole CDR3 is CAWSPKRGAFSGNTIYF.

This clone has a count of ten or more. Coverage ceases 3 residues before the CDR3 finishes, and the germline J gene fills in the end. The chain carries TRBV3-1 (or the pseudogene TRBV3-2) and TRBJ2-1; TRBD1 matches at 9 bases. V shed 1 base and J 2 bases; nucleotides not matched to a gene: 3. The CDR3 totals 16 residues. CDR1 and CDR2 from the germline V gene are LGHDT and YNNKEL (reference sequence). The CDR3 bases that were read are TGTGCCAGCAGCCAAGGGACAGGGGATACCTACAATGAG. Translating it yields CASSQGTGDTYNE. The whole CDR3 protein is CASSQGTGDTYNEQFF.

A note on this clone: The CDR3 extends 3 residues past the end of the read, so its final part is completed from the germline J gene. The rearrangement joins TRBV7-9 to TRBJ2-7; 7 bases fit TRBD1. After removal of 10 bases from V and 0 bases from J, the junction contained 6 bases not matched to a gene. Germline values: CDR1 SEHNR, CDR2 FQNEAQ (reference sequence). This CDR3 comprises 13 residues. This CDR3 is CATNRDSSYEQYF. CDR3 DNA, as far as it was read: TGTGCCACCAATCGGGACAGCTCCTACGAG.

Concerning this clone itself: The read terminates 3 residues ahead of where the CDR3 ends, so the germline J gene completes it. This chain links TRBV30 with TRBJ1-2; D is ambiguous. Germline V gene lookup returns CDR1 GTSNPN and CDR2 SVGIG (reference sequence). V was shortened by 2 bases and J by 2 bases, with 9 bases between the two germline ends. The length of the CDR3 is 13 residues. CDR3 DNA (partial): TGTGCCTGGAGTACCACTTTCAACTATGGC. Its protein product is CAWSTTFNYG. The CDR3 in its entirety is CAWSTTFNYGYTF.

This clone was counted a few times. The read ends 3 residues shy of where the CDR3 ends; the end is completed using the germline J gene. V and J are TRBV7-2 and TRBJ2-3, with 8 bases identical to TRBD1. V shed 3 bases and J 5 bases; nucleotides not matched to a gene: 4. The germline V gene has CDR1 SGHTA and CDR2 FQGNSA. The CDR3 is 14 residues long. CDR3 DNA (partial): TGTGCCAGCAGCTTTCAGGGGGCGGTAGATACG. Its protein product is CASSFQGAVDT. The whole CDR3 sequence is CASSFQGAVDTQYF.

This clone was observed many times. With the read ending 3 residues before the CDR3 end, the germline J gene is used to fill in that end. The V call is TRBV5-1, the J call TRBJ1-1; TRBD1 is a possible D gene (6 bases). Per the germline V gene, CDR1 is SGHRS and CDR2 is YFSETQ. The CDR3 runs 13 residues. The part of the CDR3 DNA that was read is TGCGCCAGCAGCTTGGCCACAGGGACCGAA. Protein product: CASSLATGTE. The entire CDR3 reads CASSLATGTEAFF.

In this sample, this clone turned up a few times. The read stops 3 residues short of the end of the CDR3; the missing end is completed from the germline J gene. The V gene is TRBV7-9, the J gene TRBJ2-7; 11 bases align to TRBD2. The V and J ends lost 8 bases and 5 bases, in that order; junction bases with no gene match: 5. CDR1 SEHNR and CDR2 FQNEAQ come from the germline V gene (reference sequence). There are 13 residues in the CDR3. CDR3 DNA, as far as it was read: TGTGCCAGCCAGAGACTAGCGGGACACGAG. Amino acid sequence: CASQRLAGHE. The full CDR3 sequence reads CASQRLAGHEQYF.

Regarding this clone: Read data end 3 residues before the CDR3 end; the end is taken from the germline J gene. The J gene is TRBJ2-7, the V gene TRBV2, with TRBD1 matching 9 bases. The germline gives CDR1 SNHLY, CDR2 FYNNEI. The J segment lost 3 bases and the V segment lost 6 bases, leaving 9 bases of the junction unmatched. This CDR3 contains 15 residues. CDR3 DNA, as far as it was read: TGTGCCAGCAGAGTGGACAGGGGTATGTTCTACGAG. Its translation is CASRVDRGMFYE. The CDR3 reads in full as CASRVDRGMFYEQYF. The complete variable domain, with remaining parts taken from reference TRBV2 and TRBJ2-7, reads EPEVTQTPSHQVTQMGQEVILRCVPISNHLYFYWYRQILGQKVEFLVSFYNNEISEKSEIFDDQFSVERPDGSNFTLKIRSTKLEDSAMYFCASRVDRGMFYEQYFGPGTRLTVT.

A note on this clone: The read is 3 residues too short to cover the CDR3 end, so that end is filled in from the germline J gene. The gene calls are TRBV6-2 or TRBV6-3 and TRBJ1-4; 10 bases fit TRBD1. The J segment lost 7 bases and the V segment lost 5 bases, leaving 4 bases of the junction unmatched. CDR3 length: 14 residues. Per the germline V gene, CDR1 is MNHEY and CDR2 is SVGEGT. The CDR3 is CASSGQGDFEKLFF. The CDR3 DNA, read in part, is TGTGCCAGCAGTGGACAGGGGGATTTTGAAAAA.

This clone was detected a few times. CDR3 sequence reads: CASSLGAYEQYF. The CDR3 bases that were read are TGTGCCAGCAGCTTAGGTGCGTACGAG. The rearrangement joins TRBV7-9 to TRBJ2-7; D uncertain. The read terminates 3 residues ahead of where the CDR3 ends, so the germline J gene completes it. The CDR3 length is 12 residues. The germline V gene has CDR1 SEHNR and CDR2 FQNEAQ (reference sequence). Deletions cut 1 base from V and 4 bases from J, with 5 bases between.

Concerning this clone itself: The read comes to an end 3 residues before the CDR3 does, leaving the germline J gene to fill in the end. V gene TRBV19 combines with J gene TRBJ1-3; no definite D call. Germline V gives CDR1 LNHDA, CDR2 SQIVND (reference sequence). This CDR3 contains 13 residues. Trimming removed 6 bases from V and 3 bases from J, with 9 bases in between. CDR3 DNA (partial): TGTGCCAGTAGCACTGCGGTTGGAAACACC. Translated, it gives CASSTAVGNT. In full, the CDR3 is CASSTAVGNTIYF.

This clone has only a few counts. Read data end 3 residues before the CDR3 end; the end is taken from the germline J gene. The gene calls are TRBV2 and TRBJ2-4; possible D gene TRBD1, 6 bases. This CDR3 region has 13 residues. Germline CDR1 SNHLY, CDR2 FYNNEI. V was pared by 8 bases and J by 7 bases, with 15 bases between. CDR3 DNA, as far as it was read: TGTGCCAGCTTCTTACAGGGAGCTAACATT. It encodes CASFLQGANI. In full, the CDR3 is CASFLQGANIQYF.

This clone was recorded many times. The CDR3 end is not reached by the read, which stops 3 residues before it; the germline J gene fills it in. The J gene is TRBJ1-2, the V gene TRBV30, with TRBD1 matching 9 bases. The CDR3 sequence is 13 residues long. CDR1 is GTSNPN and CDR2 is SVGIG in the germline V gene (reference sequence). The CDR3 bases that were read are TGTGCCTGGAGTGTACAGGGGGCGTACGGC. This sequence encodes CAWSVQGAYG. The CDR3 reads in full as CAWSVQGAYGYTF.

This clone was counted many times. The CDR3 sequence is CASSSRGRNTGELFF. CDR3 bases read: TGCGCCAGCAGCTCCAGGGGGCGCAACACCGGGGAG. The rearrangement links TRBV5-1 to TRBJ2-2; TRBD1 matches 8 bases. Read data end 3 residues before the CDR3 end; the end is taken from the germline J gene. Germline V gene data show CDR1 as SGHRS and CDR2 as YFSETQ. V was pared by 3 bases and J by 2 bases, with 3 bases of the junction left unmatched. The CDR3 consists of 15 residues.

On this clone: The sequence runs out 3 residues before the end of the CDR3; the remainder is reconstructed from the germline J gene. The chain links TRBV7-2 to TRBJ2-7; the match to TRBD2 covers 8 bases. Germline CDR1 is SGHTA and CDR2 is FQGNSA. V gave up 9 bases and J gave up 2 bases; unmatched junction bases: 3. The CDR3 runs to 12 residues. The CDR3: CASRGGTYEQYF. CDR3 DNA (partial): TGTGCCAGTCGGGGGGGAACCTACGAG.